This T cell receptor (beta chain) was sequenced for a study of T cells in tuberculosis (dated by TCRdb to 2017 to 2018). Background on the whole study: In the study, CD1B tetramers and high-throughput TCR immunosequencing were combined to characterize T cells specific for the mycobacterial lipid antigen glucose monomycolate (GMM). In a South African clinical cohort, IGRA-negative adolescents, IGRA-positive adolescents with latent tuberculosis and adults with active tuberculosis were compared, with ten people in each group. PBMC from active tuberculosis patients were archived either before standard anti-tuberculosis treatment began or within 7 days of the start of that treatment. The research as a whole found: An accuracy of 87% (AUROC 0.85 to 0.95) was reached by a classifier using the diverse GMM-specific repertoire, compared with under 75% accuracy when GEM motif frequencies were used. Clinical samples were selected based on the availability of cryopreserved specimens, with adults included as active tuberculosis cases and adolescents included as controls. Active tuberculosis TCR-alpha repertoires showed smaller mean NN-distances to GMM-specific TCRs than IGRA-negative controls, suggesting clonal expansion of these TCRs. The smaller NN-distances in active tuberculosis patients were driven in part by shorter CDR3-alpha lengths, while the difference seen for TCR-beta was not statistically significant.

The germline V gene supplies CDR1 MNHNS and CDR2 SASEGT. The CDR3 runs 15 amino acids, cysteine and phenylalanine included. Only the CDR3 portion is preserved as DNA: 45 bases, with reading frame beginning at the first base. A distance of 7 bases separates the germline ends of V and J, which lose 0 bases and 0 bases respectively. The meaning of the sample's time point label: new active TB diagnosis, blood taken before or within 7 days of starting treatment. The active tuberculosis patients were newly diagnosed, HIV-seronegative South African adults aged 18 years or older. Confirmation of active tuberculosis was obtained by positive sputum smear microscopy and/or positive M. tuberculosis culture. Immunosequencing was performed on unsorted cryopreserved PBMC and covered roughly 100,000 T cells per clinical donor on average. This clone was observed once. It has no known antigen specificity. Qualities for individual bases were not recorded, and no much larger clone is one base off.

TCR libraries were generated with the immunoSEQ multiplex PCR assay, using TCR-beta and/or TCR-alpha/delta assays for each sample. The amplified TCR libraries were sequenced on the Illumina high-throughput platform. The authors' pipeline ran thus. Clustering and dimensionality reduction were performed using pairwise TCRdist distances among GMM-specific receptors from ex vivo sorted or in vitro expanded T cells. Each clinical repertoire was scored by mean NN-distance, the average TCRdist to the nearest 10% of tetramer-positive reference sequences. To compute GEM TCR motif frequency, the fraction of unique TCRs matching known GEM sequences by V/J usage and CDR3 length was calculated. Linear discriminant analysis with leave-one-out cross-validation, implemented in scikit-learn, was used to classify active tuberculosis. TCRdb provides this immuneACCESS table in a form limited to in-frame rearrangements. Some clones are lacking; in checked studies, under half of them reflect an unresolved V gene, and why the rest are absent is not known. V and J calls and clone size are as listed in that table; D and trimming were resolved from the DNA. This sample holds some 34,000 clones; nearly 90% were observed only once. 5% to 5.5% of the sample is taken by the ten largest.

The sequence links TRBV6-1 to TRBJ2-3; the D gene is unclear. The material was PBMCs, obtained at tuberculosis diagnosis. This receptor was taken from an adult with tuberculosis. This receptor carries the CDR3 CASSEARGSTDTQYF. The DNA sequence follows: TGTGCCAGCAGTGAAGCCCGAGGCAGCACAGATACGCAGTATTTT.